This TCR beta chain appears in the sequencing data of a study of OX40 agonist ivuxolimab in advanced cancers. Study at large: A partial response was reached by three patients: one with hepatocellular carcinoma and two with cutaneous melanoma.

Sampling of blood occurred at baseline, cycle 4 day 1, and cycle 7 day 1. Study-level points and caveats: The antigen specificity of the peripheral T cells (those that were expanded) was not determined. Expanded clones were, on average, more numerous in CD8+ T cells than in CD4+.

Only in-frame clones appear in the TCRdb table, and some are missing; sequencing was by immunoSEQ multiplex PCR. In the table there are roughly 64,000 clones, about 80% of which are singletons. As to this clone: Its antigen is not known.

The V gene's germline CDR1 is MNHEY and CDR2 SVGAGI. CDR3 size: 14 residues. The germline V and J ends were trimmed by 6 bases and 8 bases, with 19 bases remaining between them. Sample: CD4+ or CD8+ T cells sorted from blood, taken in a trial of the OX40 agonist ivuxolimab. The sequence came from an adult with an advanced solid tumor such as melanoma, head and neck, liver or kidney cancer. The genes are TRBV6-5 and TRBJ1-1, with a possible D match to TRBD1 (5 bases). The CDR3 DNA reads TGTGCCAGCAGATCAAGGGAGAGGTGGGGGGAAGCTTTCTTT. Translating gives CASRSRERWGEAFF.